This T cell receptor (beta chain) was obtained from a study of beta chain features in type 1 diabetes. Study-level results: A moderate, significant TCRB CDR3 shortening appeared in type 1 diabetes across four CD4+ subsets. Whether TCRB rearrangement is influenced by HLA type went unresolved here.

The purity of all sorted populations exceeded 95%. Germline CDR1 and CDR2: SGHDN and FVKESK. This CDR3 spans 15 amino acids. V was pared by 4 bases and J by 5 bases, with 15 bases between. The entirety of the isolated RNA underwent reverse transcription, so expressed TCRB transcripts were sequenced. Sequenced by immunoSEQ multiplex PCR; TCRdb stores in-frame clones only, minus some. Among 550,000 to 850,000 clones listed, around 15% were seen once. A remark on this clone: Its antigen is undetermined.

The sample consisted of naive CD4+ T cells from blood. The sequence was obtained from a young man with type 1 diabetes. The chain is built from TRBV14 and TRBJ2-4; D may be TRBD2 (5 bases). In DNA form, the CDR3 reads TGTGCCAGCAGCCTCCTCGGACGGGATCAAAACATTCAGTACTTC. Translated, it gives CASSLLGRDQNIQYF. The entire variable domain, with the rest obtained from reference TRBV14 and TRBJ2-4, is as follows: EAGVTQFPSHSVIEKGQTVTLRCDPISGHDNLYWYRRVMGKEIKFLLHFVKESKQDESGMPNNRFLAERTGGTYSTLKVQPAELEDSGVYFCASSLLGRDQNIQYFGAGTRLSVL.